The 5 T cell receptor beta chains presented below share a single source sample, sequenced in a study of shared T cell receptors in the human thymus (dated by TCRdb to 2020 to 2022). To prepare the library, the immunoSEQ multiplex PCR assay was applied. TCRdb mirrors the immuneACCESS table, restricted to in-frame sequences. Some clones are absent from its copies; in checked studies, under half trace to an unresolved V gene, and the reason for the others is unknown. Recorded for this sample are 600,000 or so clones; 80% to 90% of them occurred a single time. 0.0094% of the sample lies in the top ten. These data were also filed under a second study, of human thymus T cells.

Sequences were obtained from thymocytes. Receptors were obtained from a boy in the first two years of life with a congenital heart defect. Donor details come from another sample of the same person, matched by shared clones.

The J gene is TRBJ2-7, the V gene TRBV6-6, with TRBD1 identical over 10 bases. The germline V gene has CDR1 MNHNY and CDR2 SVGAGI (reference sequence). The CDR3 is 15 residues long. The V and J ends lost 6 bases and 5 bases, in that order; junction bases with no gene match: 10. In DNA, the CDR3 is TGTGCCAGCAGAAGCGCCGGGACAGGGGAACACGAGCAGTACTTC. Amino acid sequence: CASRSAGTGEHEQYF.

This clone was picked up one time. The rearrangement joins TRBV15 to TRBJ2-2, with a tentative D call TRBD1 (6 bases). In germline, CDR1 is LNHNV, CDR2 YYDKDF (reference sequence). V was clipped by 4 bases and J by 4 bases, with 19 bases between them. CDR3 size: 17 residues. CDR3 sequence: CATSNTPGTPSTGELFF. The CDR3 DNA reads TGTGCCACCAGCAATACACCCGGGACACCCTCCACCGGGGAGCTGTTTTTT.

For the CDR3, the DNA is TGCGCCAGCAGCCAAGAAGTAGATAATGAAAAACTGTTTTTT. This gives the protein CASSQEVDNEKLFF. This sequence joins TRBV4-3 and TRBJ1-4; no reliable D call. This CDR3 spans 14 amino acids. From germline, CDR1 is LGHNA and CDR2 YSLEER. Trimming took off 0 bases at V and 4 bases at J, with 6 bases between the two ends.

CDR3 amino acids: CASSETGPRPPLHF. The CDR3 bases are TGCGCCAGCAGTGAGACGGGTCCACGTCCACCCCTCCACTTT. The rearrangement joins TRBV10-1 to TRBJ1-6; D ambiguous. Germline CDR1 WNHNN, CDR2 SYGVQD (reference sequence). The CDR3 length is 14 residues. Trimming cost V 2 bases and J 11 bases, with 13 bases left between them.

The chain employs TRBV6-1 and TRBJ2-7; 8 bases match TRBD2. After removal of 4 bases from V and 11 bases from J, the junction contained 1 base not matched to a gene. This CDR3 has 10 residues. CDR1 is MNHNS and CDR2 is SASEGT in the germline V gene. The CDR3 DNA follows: TGTGCCAGCAGTGCAGCGGGAGAGTACTTC. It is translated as CASSAAGEYF.